The 30 T cell receptor beta chains below all came from one sample that was sequenced in a study of early T cells in non-severe SARS-CoV-2 infection. One entry per CDR3 protein results from TCRdb running MiXCR on the 5' RACE reads. The data hold some 40,000 distinct CDR3 sequences, with roughly 4.5% observed a single time. Sequences were obtained from whole blood. The receptors derive from an adult who was a healthcare worker with PCR-confirmed SARS-CoV-2 infection or an uninfected control (not recorded which).

This clonotype was counted ten times or more. The V call is TRBV3-1, the J call TRBJ2-2; 7 bases line up with TRBD1. The V gene end was trimmed by 4 bases and the J gene end by 0 bases; junction bases not matched to a gene: 8. Germline V gene lookup returns CDR1 LGHDT and CDR2 YNNKEL (reference sequence). The CDR3 totals 17 residues. The CDR3 sequence is CASSRLPGTANTGELFF. The CDR3 DNA is TGTGCCAGCAGCCGACTCCCCGGGACAGCGAACACCGGGGAGCTGTTTTTT.

J is TRBJ2-2 and V is TRBV5-6, with TRBD1 matching 8 bases. With 3 bases clipped from V and 3 bases from J, the junction kept 4 bases outside the gene matches. This CDR3 is 15 amino acids long. CDR1 is SGHDT, CDR2 YYEEEE, per germline. In nucleotides, the CDR3 is TGTGCCAGCAGCTGGGGGACAGGTGACACCGGGGAGCTGTTTTTT. This gives the protein CASSWGTGDTGELFF.

This clonotype showed up many times. This chain joins TRBV10-3 and TRBJ2-1; 11 bases map to TRBD1. This CDR3 has 15 residues. V shed 6 bases and J 7 bases; nucleotides not matched to a gene: 8. Germline V gives CDR1 ENHRY, CDR2 SYGVKD. CDR3 DNA sequence: TGTGCCATCAGCCTAGGACAGGGGGCTAGAAATGAGCAGTTCTTC. It translates to CAISLGQGARNEQFF.

This clonotype was picked up many times. The CDR3 reads CASSWTGAHGYTF. CDR3 nucleotide sequence: TGTGCCAGCAGCTGGACAGGGGCACATGGCTACACCTTC. The chain joins TRBV12-3 or TRBV12-4 to TRBJ1-2; TRBD1 matches 9 bases. The CDR3 is 13 amino acids. J lost 6 bases, V lost 6 bases, and 5 bases had no gene match.

This clonotype was observed many times. This sequence joins TRBV12-3 or TRBV12-4 and TRBJ1-2; tentative D call: TRBD1 (6 bases). V lost 3 bases, J lost 4 bases, and 9 bases lay in between. The CDR3 has 13 amino acids. Written as DNA, the CDR3 is TGTGCCAGCAGTTTTCAGGGGCCCTATGGCTACACCTTC. It encodes CASSFQGPYGYTF.

This clonotype was seen at least ten times. V usage is TRBV3-1 and J usage is TRBJ1-3; D unresolved. The CDR3 spans 13 residues. The V gene lost 1 base and the J gene lost 8 bases, with 9 bases spanning the gap. Per the germline V gene, CDR1 is LGHDT and CDR2 is YNNKEL (reference sequence). CDR3 sequence reads: CASSQGKYDTIYF. The CDR3 DNA sequence: TGTGCCAGCAGCCAAGGAAAGTATGACACCATATATTTT.

Of note for this clonotype: A much larger clone is a single base away; this may be a read error. V and J are TRBV12-3 or TRBV12-4 and TRBJ2-3; unclear D gene. The V end lost 6 bases, the J end lost 0 bases, and 13 bases lay between the germline ends. CDR3 length: 15 amino acids. As DNA, the CDR3 is TGTGCCAGCAGCCCCTTGGCCGTCAGCACAGATACGCAGTATTTT. This gives the protein CASSPLAVSTDTQYF.

This chain links TRBV5-5 with TRBJ2-5; D ambiguous. The CDR3 consists of 14 residues. CDR1 and CDR2 (germline): SGHKS, YYEKEE (reference sequence). The V gene lost 1 base and the J gene lost 1 base, with 8 bases spanning the gap. This CDR3 is CASSLIGSQETQYF. CDR3 DNA sequence: TGTGCCAGCAGCTTGATCGGCAGCCAAGAGACCCAGTACTTC. Variable domain in full (rest from reference TRBV5-5 and TRBJ2-5): DAGVTQSPTHLIKTRGQQVTLRCSPISGHKSVSWYQQVLGQGPQFIFQYYEKEERGRGNFPDRFSARQFPNYSSELNVNALLLGDSALYLCASSLIGSQETQYFGPGTRLLVL.

Ten or more counts support this clonotype. Written as DNA, the CDR3 is TGCGCCAGCAGCTTGGCGCCCGGTGATACCGTTAACTATGGCTACACCTTC. Translation gives CASSLAPGDTVNYGYTF. The chain employs TRBV5-1 and TRBJ1-2; D gene ambiguous. The CDR3 is 17 residues long. The germline V gene has CDR1 SGHRS and CDR2 YFSETQ. The ends were cut back, 0 bases at V and 1 base at J, with 16 bases in the middle.

This clonotype has at least ten counts. The V call is TRBV20-1, the J call TRBJ2-4; unclear D gene. The CDR3 extends over 13 amino acids. Germline V gene sequence: CDR1 DFQATT, CDR2 SNEGSKA (reference sequence). With 3 bases removed from V and 0 bases from J, the gap between germline ends came to 6 bases. CDR3 in amino acids: CSASEVAKNIQYF. The CDR3 nucleotides are TGCAGTGCTAGTGAAGTAGCCAAAAACATTCAGTACTTC.

This clonotype was seen repeatedly, ten times or more. The chain couples TRBV18 to TRBJ1-1; perhaps TRBD1 as D (6 bases). Trimming cost V 5 bases and J 7 bases, with 14 bases left between them. The length of the CDR3 is 13 residues. Germline V gene sequence: CDR1 KGHSH, CDR2 LQKENI. The CDR3 DNA is TGTGCCAGCTCAGAGAACAGGGATGGTGAAGCTTTCTTT. Protein sequence: CASSENRDGEAFF. Full variable domain (missing parts from reference TRBV18 and TRBJ1-1): NAGVMQNPRHLVRRRGQEARLRCSPMKGHSHVYWYRQLPEEGLKFMVYLQKENIIDESGMPKERFSAEFPKEGPSILRIQQVVRGDSAAYFCASSENRDGEAFFGQGTRLTVV.

This clonotype has more than one count but fewer than ten. The gene calls are TRBV12-3 or TRBV12-4 and TRBJ2-3; 8 positions match TRBD2. This CDR3 has 13 amino acids. After removal of 6 bases from V and 3 bases from J, the junction contained 2 bases not matched to a gene. Written as DNA, the CDR3 is TGTGCCAGCAGGTCGGGGGGGACAGATACGCAGTATTTT. Residues: CASRSGGTDTQYF.

This clonotype was recorded at least ten times. This chain uses TRBV20-1 with TRBJ1-1, with a possible D match to TRBD1 (5 bases). The germline gives CDR1 DFQATT, CDR2 SNEGSKA (reference sequence). The ends were cut back, 3 bases at V and 4 bases at J, with 18 bases in the middle. This CDR3 region has 15 residues. The CDR3 protein is CSASPGGQGGTEAFF. As DNA, the CDR3 is TGCAGTGCTAGCCCGGGCGGCCAGGGAGGCACTGAAGCTTTCTTT.

This clonotype was detected ten times or more. CDR3 protein: CASSFPLASTDTQYF. The CDR3 region has the DNA TGTGCCAGCAGTTTTCCCCTAGCGAGCACAGATACGCAGTATTTT. The rearrangement links TRBV12-3 or TRBV12-4 to TRBJ2-3; D is possibly TRBD2 (6 bases). Trimming took 3 bases from V and 0 from J, leaving 10 bases between them. The CDR3 contains 15 residues.

This chain joins TRBV27 and TRBJ2-7; D ambiguous. The CDR3 length is 16 residues. Trimming cost V 2 bases and J 2 bases, with 16 bases left between them. The germline V gene has CDR1 MNHEY and CDR2 SMNVEV (reference sequence). CDR3 in amino acids: CASSLLGPNSPYEQYF. CDR3 nucleotides: TGTGCCAGCAGTTTACTCGGTCCCAACAGTCCCTACGAGCAGTACTTC.

In this sample, this clonotype turned up many times. The genes are TRBV18 and TRBJ1-6; D may be TRBD1 (5 bases). The CDR3 consists of 16 residues. V was shortened by 0 bases and J by 8 bases, with 14 bases between the two germline ends. Germline-derived CDR1 and CDR2 are KGHSH and LQKENI. CDR3 protein: CASSPPQGMFDSPLHF. CDR3 nucleotide sequence: TGTGCCAGCTCACCACCCCAGGGAATGTTCGATTCACCCCTCCACTTT.

This clonotype was detected ten times or more. The gene calls are TRBV10-3 and TRBJ1-5; TRBD1 is a possible D gene (5 bases). The CDR3 totals 13 residues. CDR1 is ENHRY and CDR2 is SYGVKD in the germline V gene. Trimming took 10 bases from V and 4 from J, leaving 14 bases between them. The CDR3 sequence: CATVGDSNQPQHF. CDR3 nucleotides: TGTGCCACCGTGGGGGACTCTAATCAGCCCCAGCATTTT.

This clonotype was counted at least ten times. This chain links TRBV4-2 with TRBJ2-7; D gene unclear. The CDR3 runs 11 residues. Deletions cut 2 bases from V and 5 bases from J, with 4 bases between. Germline CDR1 is LGHNA and CDR2 is YNFKEQ. CDR3 sequence reads: CASSQSNEQYF. The CDR3 DNA reads as TGTGCCAGCAGCCAATCCAACGAGCAGTACTTC.

The genes are TRBV7-8 and TRBJ2-1; TRBD2 aligns across 11 bases. Germline V gene lookup returns CDR1 SGHVS and CDR2 FQNEAQ. The length of the CDR3 is 17 residues. V was pared by 2 bases and J by 7 bases, with 10 bases of the junction left unmatched. The CDR3 nucleotides read TGTGCCAGCAGCTTACCCGGGAGTAGCGGGGGGGTTAATGAGCAGTTCTTC. Translated: CASSLPGSSGGVNEQFF.

In its sample, this clonotype was seen a few times. The rearrangement joins TRBV7-8 to TRBJ2-7; the match to TRBD1 covers 9 bases. The V gene's germline CDR1 is SGHVS and CDR2 FQNEAQ. V lost 7 bases, J lost 7 bases, and 11 bases stayed unmatched. CDR3 length equals 14 residues. The CDR3 DNA reads TGTGCCAGCACCGCCGGGACAGGGTTTGGGGAGCAGTACTTC. It specifies CASTAGTGFGEQYF.

This clonotype has a count of ten or more. The chain couples TRBV4-1 to TRBJ2-7, with a weak D call TRBD2 (6 bases). This CDR3 comprises 13 residues. From germline, CDR1 is MGHRA and CDR2 YSYEKL. V shed 3 bases and J shed 2 bases, with 8 bases lying between them. CDR3: CASSQREAYEQYF. For the CDR3, the DNA is TGCGCCAGCAGCCAGCGGGAAGCCTACGAGCAGTACTTC.

This clonotype has at least ten counts. The chain carries TRBV7-2 and TRBJ2-1; 12 bases match TRBD2. This CDR3 has 14 residues. With V trimmed by 4 bases and J by 9 bases, 4 bases remained unmatched. Germline CDR1 is SGHTA and CDR2 is FQGNSA. CDR3 loop: CASSWTSGDGEQFF. As DNA, the CDR3 is TGTGCCAGCAGCTGGACTAGCGGGGACGGTGAGCAGTTCTTC.

This clonotype appeared many times. The V gene is TRBV20-1, the J gene TRBJ2-3; TRBD2 might be the D (5 bases). V shed 6 bases and J shed 4 bases, with 14 bases lying between them. The germline V gene encodes CDR1 DFQATT and CDR2 SNEGSKA (reference sequence). This CDR3 has 13 amino acids. The CDR3 is CSAKHPGADTQYF. The CDR3 bases are TGCAGTGCCAAGCACCCCGGGGCAGATACGCAGTATTTT.

The sample holds many counts of this clonotype. The chain recombines TRBV4-1 with TRBJ2-5; D is possibly TRBD1 (5 bases). The germline CDR1 and CDR2 sequences are MGHRA and YSYEKL. V lost 0 bases and J 7 bases, leaving 18 bases between the germline ends. The CDR3 contains 16 residues. Written as DNA, the CDR3 is TGCGCCAGCAGCCAAGATAGGTCAAGCCGAACAGGGACCCAGTACTTC. Translated, it gives CASSQDRSSRTGTQYF.

Ten or more counts support this clonotype. The rearrangement uses TRBV5-1 and TRBJ2-1; 7 positions match TRBD1. With 2 bases clipped from V and 9 bases from J, the junction kept 11 bases outside the gene matches. In germline, CDR1 is SGHRS, CDR2 YFSETQ. The CDR3 contains 15 residues. CDR3 loop: CASSFREQGTGEQFF. In DNA, the CDR3 is TGCGCCAGCAGCTTCCGGGAACAGGGGACCGGTGAGCAGTTCTTC. The whole variable domain, filled in from reference TRBV5-1 and TRBJ2-1, reads KAGVTQTPRYLIKTRGQQVTLSCSPISGHRSVSWYQQTPGQGLQFLFEYFSETQRNKGNFPGRFSGRQFSNSRSEMNVSTLELGDSALYLCASSFREQGTGEQFFGPGTRLTVL.

This clonotype was counted only a few times. This chain uses TRBV3-1 with TRBJ2-7; D might be TRBD1 (5 bases). The CDR3 length is 14 residues. CDR1 and CDR2 from the germline V gene are LGHDT and YNNKEL (reference sequence). V was pared by 2 bases and J by 2 bases, with 10 bases between. The CDR3 region has the DNA TGTGCCAGCAGCCAATCCGACAGTGCCTACGAGCAGTACTTC. Protein sequence: CASSQSDSAYEQYF.

Many counts were recorded for this clonotype. V gene TRBV29-1 combines with J gene TRBJ1-2; a possible D gene is TRBD1 (6 bases). The germline V gene has CDR1 SQVTM and CDR2 ANQGSEA. The germline V and J ends were trimmed by 0 bases and 5 bases, with 13 bases remaining between them. This CDR3 is 14 amino acids long. The CDR3 protein is CSVEEGGREYGYTF. DNA for the CDR3: TGCAGCGTTGAAGAGGGGGGCAGGGAGTATGGCTACACCTTC.

This clonotype appeared many times. The chain couples TRBV29-1 to TRBJ1-5; 9 bases fit TRBD1. The CDR3 runs 13 residues. CDR1 is SQVTM, CDR2 ANQGSEA, per germline. J lost 7 bases, V lost 6 bases, and 7 bases had no gene match. The CDR3 DNA follows: TGCAGCGTGGGGGACAGGGTCGACCAGCCCCAGCATTTT. It is translated as CSVGDRVDQPQHF.

This clonotype came up many times. The genes are TRBV4-1 and TRBJ1-5, with a tentative D call TRBD1 (5 bases). The CDR3 sequence is 14 residues long. V lost 4 bases, J lost 4 bases, and 11 bases lay in between. Germline V lookup: CDR1 MGHRA, CDR2 YSYEKL. For the CDR3, the DNA is TGCGCCAGCAGCCGGGACGGACTGAATCAGCCCCAGCATTTT. Amino acid sequence: CASSRDGLNQPQHF.

This clonotype was detected a few times. This chain joins TRBV7-3 and TRBJ2-2; no definite D call. Trimming took 8 bases from V and 0 from J, leaving 10 bases between them. This CDR3 has 14 amino acids. The V gene's germline CDR1 is SGHTA and CDR2 FQGTGA. DNA of the CDR3: TGTGCCAGCCGAGTCATCGCGAACACCGGGGAGCTGTTTTTT. Its protein is CASRVIANTGELFF.